This T cell receptor beta chain came from a study of cytomegalovirus exposure and HLA in healthy donors. As to this clone: The antigen is undetermined.

The PCR employed 60 Vbeta primers together with 13 Jbeta primers. Libraries were prepared by immunoSEQ multiplex PCR; TCRdb keeps only in-frame clonotypes and omits some of them. The table shows about 130,000 clones, with roughly 70% occurring only once. CDR3 length: 12 amino acids. CDR1 and CDR2 from the germline V gene are LGHNA and YSLEER. V lost 1 base, J lost 7 bases, and 5 bases lay in between. The study's findings and limits: In a later analysis, TCR beta V- and J-gene trimming showed a link to a missense DCLRE1C variant.

This sequence originates from a man aged 18 to 29 in good health and CMV-seropositive. The sample taken for sequencing was PBMCs. This chain joins TRBV4-3 and TRBJ1-3; no reliable D call. DNA of the CDR3: TGCGCCAGCAGCCAAGTCCCGAACACCATATATTTT. Translated: CASSQVPNTIYF.